Listed below are T cell receptor beta chains from one sample, sequenced in a study of cytomegalovirus exposure and HLA in healthy donors. Profiling relied on immunoSEQ multiplex PCR, and the TCRdb table lists in-frame clones only, not all of them. Listed are around 140,000 clones; more than 0.8% falls within the top ten. Sequencing was performed on PBMCs. These receptors were taken from a male donor in good health and CMV-seronegative. The CDR3 runs from the conserved cysteine through the conserved F or W. The order of the fields is D gene, J gene, V gene, CDR3 length, CDR3 DNA, CDR3 protein. A D gene is named only where the DNA matches it firmly.

D gene: TRBD1; J gene: TRBJ1-1; V gene: TRBV5-4; CDR3 length: 14; CDR3 DNA: TGTGCCAGCAGCTTCCGACAGGGTAGGACTGAAGCTTTCTTT; CDR3 protein: CASSFRQGRTEAFF
D gene: NA; J gene: TRBJ1-1; V gene: TRBV10-2; CDR3 length: 14; CDR3 DNA: TGCGCCAGCAGTGAGAGAACGAGGAACACTGAAGCTTTCTTT; CDR3 protein: CASSERTRNTEAFF
D gene: TRBD2; J gene: TRBJ2-7; V gene: TRBV11-2; CDR3 length: 13; CDR3 DNA: TGTGCCAGCAGCTTCGGACTAGCGGGCGAGCAGTACTTC; CDR3 protein: CASSFGLAGEQYF
D gene: TRBD1; J gene: TRBJ2-6; V gene: TRBV30; CDR3 length: 14; CDR3 DNA: TGTGCCTGGGCAACAGGGGCTGGGGCCAACGTCCTGACTTTC; CDR3 protein: CAWATGAGANVLTF
D gene: NA; J gene: TRBJ2-4; V gene: TRBV29-1; CDR3 length: 11; CDR3 DNA: TGCAGCGTGGGGACTGGAAACATTCAGTACTTC; CDR3 protein: CSVGTGNIQYF
D gene: NA; J gene: TRBJ1-1; V gene: TRBV20-1; CDR3 length: 10; CDR3 DNA: TGCAGTGCCGAGGCCCCTGACGCTTTCTTT; CDR3 protein: CSAEAPDAFF
D gene: TRBD1; J gene: TRBJ2-5; V gene: TRBV6-1; CDR3 length: 13; CDR3 DNA: TGTGCCAGCAGAGTCAACAGGGGAGAGACCCAGTACTTC; CDR3 protein: CASRVNRGETQYF
D gene: NA; J gene: TRBJ1-1; V gene: TRBV19; CDR3 length: 13; CDR3 DNA: TGTGCCAGTAGTATTGCGGTTAACACTGAAGCTTTCTTT; CDR3 protein: CASSIAVNTEAFF
D gene: TRBD1; J gene: TRBJ2-1; V gene: TRBV6-5; CDR3 length: 14; CDR3 DNA: TGTGCCACCGCCGGCAGGGGGTCCTACAATGAGCAGTTCTTC; CDR3 protein: CATAGRGSYNEQFF
D gene: NA; J gene: TRBJ1-5; V gene: TRBV19; CDR3 length: 13; CDR3 DNA: TGTGCCAGTAACCTTCAGGGAGGTCAGCCCCAGCATTTT; CDR3 protein: CASNLQGGQPQHF
D gene: TRBD1; J gene: TRBJ1-1; V gene: TRBV2; CDR3 length: 14; CDR3 DNA: TGTGCCAGCAACCCGACAGGGGGAGGCACTGAAGCTTTCTTT; CDR3 protein: CASNPTGGGTEAFF
D gene: TRBD1; J gene: TRBJ1-2; V gene: TRBV6-5; CDR3 length: 14; CDR3 DNA: TGTGCCAGCCGTGCCACCCCCGGACAGGCCAGCTACACCTTC; CDR3 protein: CASRATPGQASYTF
D gene: NA; J gene: TRBJ1-1; V gene: TRBV30; CDR3 length: 11; CDR3 DNA: TGTGCCTGGCTCTCCGGAGGGAAAGCTTTCTTT; CDR3 protein: CAWLSGGKAFF
D gene: NA; J gene: TRBJ1-2; V gene: TRBV28; CDR3 length: 14; CDR3 DNA: TGTGCCAGCAGTTTACCGGGACAAGTCGGTGGCTACACCTTC; CDR3 protein: CASSLPGQVGGYTF
D gene: TRBD2; J gene: TRBJ2-5; V gene: TRBV5-8; CDR3 length: 15; CDR3 DNA: TGTGCCAGCAGTCCTCGACTAGCAGTGCGGGAGACCCAGTACTTC; CDR3 protein: CASSPRLAVRETQYF
D gene: NA; J gene: TRBJ1-1; V gene: TRBV5-1; CDR3 length: 12; CDR3 DNA: TGCGCCAGCAGCCGACAGAACACTGAAGCTTTCTTT; CDR3 protein: CASSRQNTEAFF
D gene: NA; J gene: TRBJ2-3; V gene: TRBV7-9; CDR3 length: 15; CDR3 DNA: TGTGCCAGCAGCTTACGAGGGTCCTTGGCAGATACGCAGTATTTT; CDR3 protein: CASSLRGSLADTQYF
D gene: NA; J gene: TRBJ2-7; V gene: TRBV27; CDR3 length: 14; CDR3 DNA: TGTGCCAGCAGTTTTTCTGGCCTCTCCTACGAGCAGTACTTC; CDR3 protein: CASSFSGLSYEQYF
D gene: TRBD1; J gene: TRBJ1-2; V gene: TRBV5-1; CDR3 length: 14; CDR3 DNA: TGCGCCAGCAGCCCGAGACAGGGTGAGCGTGGCTACACCTTC; CDR3 protein: CASSPRQGERGYTF
D gene: TRBD2; J gene: TRBJ2-1; V gene: TRBV19; CDR3 length: 15; CDR3 DNA: TGTGCCAGTAGAGGGACTAGCGGGAGACACAGTGAGCAGTTCTTC; CDR3 protein: CASRGTSGRHSEQFF
D gene: NA; J gene: TRBJ1-5; V gene: TRBV29-1; CDR3 length: 14; CDR3 DNA: TGCAGCGCAAGCCCGGGGGATGGCAATCAGCCCCAGCATTTT; CDR3 protein: CSASPGDGNQPQHF
D gene: NA; J gene: TRBJ2-1; V gene: TRBV6-1; CDR3 length: 12; CDR3 DNA: TGTGCCAGTGGGAGGGGGGGCGATGAGCAGTTCTTC; CDR3 protein: CASGRGGDEQFF
D gene: TRBD1; J gene: TRBJ2-1; V gene: TRBV7-9; CDR3 length: 15; CDR3 DNA: TGCGCCAGCAGCCAAGGGACAGGGGGTTTTGATGAGCAGTTCTTC; CDR3 protein: CASSQGTGGFDEQFF
D gene: TRBD2; J gene: TRBJ2-1; V gene: TRBV5-1; CDR3 length: 15; CDR3 DNA: TGCGCCAGCAGCTTGGTACTAGCGGTCTACAATGAGCAGTTCTTC; CDR3 protein: CASSLVLAVYNEQFF
D gene: TRBD2; J gene: TRBJ2-7; V gene: TRBV27; CDR3 length: 15; CDR3 DNA: TGTGCCAGCAGTTTAGGAGCGGGGCGGTCCTACGAGCAGTACTTC; CDR3 protein: CASSLGAGRSYEQYF
D gene: TRBD1; J gene: TRBJ2-2; V gene: TRBV5-1; CDR3 length: 16; CDR3 DNA: TGCGCCAGCAGGACAGGGTTATCGGGTAACACCGGGGAGCTGTTTTTT; CDR3 protein: CASRTGLSGNTGELFF
D gene: NA; J gene: TRBJ1-1; V gene: TRBV30; CDR3 length: 11; CDR3 DNA: TGTGCCTGGACGAGCTACGCTGAAGCTTTCTTT; CDR3 protein: CAWTSYAEAFF
D gene: TRBD1; J gene: TRBJ1-6; V gene: TRBV30; CDR3 length: 15; CDR3 DNA: TGTGCCTGGACCCGACAGGGCCTTTATAATTCACCCCTCCACTTT; CDR3 protein: CAWTRQGLYNSPLHF
D gene: NA; J gene: TRBJ2-7; V gene: TRBV27; CDR3 length: 12; CDR3 DNA: TGTGCCAGCAGGGGCAGCTCCTACGAGCAGTACTTC; CDR3 protein: CASRGSSYEQYF
D gene: TRBD1; J gene: TRBJ1-6; V gene: TRBV7-9; CDR3 length: 15; CDR3 DNA: TGTGCCAGCAGCTTAGCGGACAGGGGGAATTCACCCCTCCACTTT; CDR3 protein: CASSLADRGNSPLHF
D gene: TRBD2; J gene: TRBJ2-7; V gene: TRBV6-5; CDR3 length: 13; CDR3 DNA: TGTGCCAGCAACAGCCTCGGGGGGTACGAGCAGTACTTC; CDR3 protein: CASNSLGGYEQYF
D gene: NA; J gene: TRBJ2-7; V gene: TRBV6-5; CDR3 length: 14; CDR3 DNA: TGTGCCAGCAGGCCAGGGCTGCTCGACTACGAGCAGTACTTC; CDR3 protein: CASRPGLLDYEQYF
D gene: TRBD1; J gene: TRBJ1-1; V gene: TRBV19; CDR3 length: 15; CDR3 DNA: TGTGCCAGTAGTATCTCTACAGGGGGGATTTCGAAAGCTTTCTTT; CDR3 protein: CASSISTGGISKAFF
D gene: NA; J gene: TRBJ2-2; V gene: TRBV5-6; CDR3 length: 14; CDR3 DNA: TGTGCCAGCAGCCGGGGAAGGAACACCGGGGAGCTGTTTTTT; CDR3 protein: CASSRGRNTGELFF
D gene: TRBD2; J gene: TRBJ2-2; V gene: TRBV30; CDR3 length: 16; CDR3 DNA: TGTGCCTGGAGTGTAGCTCTAGCGGGGCTCACCGGGGAGCTGTTTTTT; CDR3 protein: CAWSVALAGLTGELFF
D gene: TRBD1; J gene: TRBJ1-1; V gene: TRBV27; CDR3 length: 15; CDR3 DNA: TGTGCCAGCAGTTTATCTGGGACAGGGTACACTGAAGCTTTCTTT; CDR3 protein: CASSLSGTGYTEAFF
D gene: NA; J gene: TRBJ1-6; V gene: TRBV4-3; CDR3 length: 14; CDR3 DNA: TGCGCCAGCAGCCAAGATCGTCTACGCTCACCCCTCCACTTT; CDR3 protein: CASSQDRLRSPLHF
D gene: NA; J gene: TRBJ1-5; V gene: TRBV6-5; CDR3 length: 13; CDR3 DNA: TGTGCCAGCAGGAAGGACAGTAATCAGCCCCAGCATTTT; CDR3 protein: CASRKDSNQPQHF
D gene: TRBD1; J gene: TRBJ1-3; V gene: TRBV5-1; CDR3 length: 17; CDR3 DNA: TGCGCCAGCAGCTCTTCGGACAGGACCCTCTCTGGAAACACCATATATTTT; CDR3 protein: CASSSSDRTLSGNTIYF
D gene: NA; J gene: TRBJ2-7; V gene: TRBV27; CDR3 length: 15; CDR3 DNA: TGTGCCAGCAGTTTCTCTCTAGTAGGGGCAGAGGAGCAGTACTTC; CDR3 protein: CASSFSLVGAEEQYF
D gene: NA; J gene: TRBJ1-1; V gene: TRBV30; CDR3 length: 14; CDR3 DNA: TGTGCCTGGAAAAGGACAGAGTGGAACACTGAAGCTTTCTTT; CDR3 protein: CAWKRTEWNTEAFF
D gene: NA; J gene: TRBJ1-2; V gene: TRBV10-3; CDR3 length: 14; CDR3 DNA: TGTGCCATCAGGCCGGACCGGGACAACCAACGCTACACCTTC; CDR3 protein: CAIRPDRDNQRYTF
D gene: TRBD2; J gene: TRBJ2-3; V gene: TRBV18; CDR3 length: 16; CDR3 DNA: TGTGCCAGCTCACCTATAGCGGGGGGGCCGACAGATACGCAGTATTTT; CDR3 protein: CASSPIAGGPTDTQYF
D gene: TRBD2; J gene: TRBJ2-1; V gene: TRBV18; CDR3 length: 15; CDR3 DNA: TGTGCCAGCTCCTTAACTAGCGGGGGGAACAATGAGCAGTTCTTC; CDR3 protein: CASSLTSGGNNEQFF
D gene: NA; J gene: TRBJ1-1; V gene: TRBV18; CDR3 length: 14; CDR3 DNA: TGTGCCAGCCTCCGGGGGGGGGTGAACACTGAAGCTTTCTTT; CDR3 protein: CASLRGGVNTEAFF
D gene: NA; J gene: TRBJ1-1; V gene: TRBV5-1; CDR3 length: 12; CDR3 DNA: TGCGCCAGCAGTTCCGGTAACACTGAAGCTTTCTTT; CDR3 protein: CASSSGNTEAFF
D gene: NA; J gene: TRBJ2-4; V gene: TRBV7-9; CDR3 length: 16; CDR3 DNA: TGTGCCAGCAGCCCCCTAGTAACTGTTGCCAAAAACATTCAGTACTTC; CDR3 protein: CASSPLVTVAKNIQYF
D gene: TRBD1; J gene: TRBJ1-2; V gene: TRBV14; CDR3 length: 14; CDR3 DNA: TGTGCCAGCTCGGGACAGGGGCTTAACTATGGCTACACCTTC; CDR3 protein: CASSGQGLNYGYTF
D gene: TRBD1; J gene: TRBJ2-7; V gene: TRBV27; CDR3 length: 14; CDR3 DNA: TGTGCCAGCAGTTTATTGGGACAGTCCTACGAGCAGTACTTC; CDR3 protein: CASSLLGQSYEQYF
D gene: NA; J gene: TRBJ1-1; V gene: TRBV7-8; CDR3 length: 14; CDR3 DNA: TGTGCCAGCAGCTTAGCATGGGGAGCGACTGAAGCTTTCTTT; CDR3 protein: CASSLAWGATEAFF
D gene: TRBD1; J gene: TRBJ2-5; V gene: TRBV28; CDR3 length: 14; CDR3 DNA: TGTGCCAGCAGTTTGACAGGGGAGGAAGAGACCCAGTACTTC; CDR3 protein: CASSLTGEEETQYF